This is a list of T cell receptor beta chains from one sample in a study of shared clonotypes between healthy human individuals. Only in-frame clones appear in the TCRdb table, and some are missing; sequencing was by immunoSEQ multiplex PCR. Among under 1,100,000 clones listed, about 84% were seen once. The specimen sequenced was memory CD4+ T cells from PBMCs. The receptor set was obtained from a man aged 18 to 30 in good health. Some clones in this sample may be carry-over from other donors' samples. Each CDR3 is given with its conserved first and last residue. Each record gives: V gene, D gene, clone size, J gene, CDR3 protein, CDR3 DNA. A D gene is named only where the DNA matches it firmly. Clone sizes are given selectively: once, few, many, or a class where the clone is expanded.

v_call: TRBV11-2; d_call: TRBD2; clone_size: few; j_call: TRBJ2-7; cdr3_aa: CASSRGRGGTSYEQYF; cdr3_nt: TGTGCCAGCAGCAGGGGCCGGGGGGGGACCTCCTACGAGCAGTACTTC
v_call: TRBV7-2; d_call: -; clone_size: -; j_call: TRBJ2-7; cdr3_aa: CASSLGPAEQYF; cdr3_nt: TGTGCCAGCAGCCTAGGCCCAGCCGAGCAGTACTTC
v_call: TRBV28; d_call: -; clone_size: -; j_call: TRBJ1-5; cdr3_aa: CASSRTDYSNQPQHF; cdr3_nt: TGTGCCAGCAGCCGGACAGATTATAGCAATCAGCCCCAGCATTTT
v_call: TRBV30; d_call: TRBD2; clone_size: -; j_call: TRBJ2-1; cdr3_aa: CACNDGRAAYNEQFF; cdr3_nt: TGTGCCTGCAATGACGGGAGGGCCGCCTACAATGAGCAGTTCTTC
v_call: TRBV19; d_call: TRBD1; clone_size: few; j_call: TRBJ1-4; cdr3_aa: CATWDSWNEKLFF; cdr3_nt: TGTGCCACCTGGGACAGCTGGAATGAAAAACTGTTTTTT
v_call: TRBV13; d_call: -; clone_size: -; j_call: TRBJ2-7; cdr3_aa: CASSRRGSYEQYF; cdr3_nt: TGTGCCAGCAGCAGACGGGGCTCCTACGAGCAGTACTTC
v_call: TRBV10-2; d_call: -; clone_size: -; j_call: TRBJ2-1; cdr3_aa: CASETGSNSYNEQFF; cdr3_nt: TGCGCCAGCGAGACGGGCAGCAACTCCTACAATGAGCAGTTCTTC
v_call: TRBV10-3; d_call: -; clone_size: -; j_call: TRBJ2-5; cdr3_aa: CAISPTGDQETQYF; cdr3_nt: TGTGCCATCAGTCCGACTGGGGACCAAGAGACCCAGTACTTC
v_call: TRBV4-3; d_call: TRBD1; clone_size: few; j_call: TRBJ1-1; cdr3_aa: CASSQGYTGGREAFF; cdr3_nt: TGCGCCAGCAGCCAGGGGTACACAGGGGGGAGGGAAGCTTTCTTT
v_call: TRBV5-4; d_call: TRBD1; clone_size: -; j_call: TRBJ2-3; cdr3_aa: CASRSRTGATDTQYF; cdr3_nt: TGTGCCAGCAGGTCGAGGACAGGGGCCACAGATACGCAGTATTTT
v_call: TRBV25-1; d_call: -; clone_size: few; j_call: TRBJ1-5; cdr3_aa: CASSAVERGPQHF; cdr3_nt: TGTGCCAGCAGTGCAGTAGAAAGGGGGCCCCAGCATTTT
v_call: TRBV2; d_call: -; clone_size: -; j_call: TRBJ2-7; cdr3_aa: CASSEGRGPREQYF; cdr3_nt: TGTGCCAGCAGTGAAGGTCGGGGGCCCAGGGAGCAGTACTTC
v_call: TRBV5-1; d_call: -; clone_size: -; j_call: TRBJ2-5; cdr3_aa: CASSSRGAETQYF; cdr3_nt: TGCGCCAGCAGCTCCCGGGGTGCGGAGACCCAGTACTTC
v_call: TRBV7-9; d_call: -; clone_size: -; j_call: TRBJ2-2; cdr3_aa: CASSSGKFAGKQNTGELFF; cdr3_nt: TGTGCCAGCAGCTCCGGGAAGTTTGCAGGGAAGCAGAACACCGGGGAGCTGTTTTTT
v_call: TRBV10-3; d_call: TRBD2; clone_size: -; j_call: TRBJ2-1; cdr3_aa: CAISELAVAYNEQFF; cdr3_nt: TGTGCCATCAGTGAACTAGCGGTTGCCTACAATGAGCAGTTCTTC
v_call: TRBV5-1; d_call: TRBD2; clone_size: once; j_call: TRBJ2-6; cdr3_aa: CASSLVRGSGANVLTF; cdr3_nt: TGCGCCAGCAGCTTGGTGCGGGGGTCTGGGGCCAACGTCCTGACTTTC
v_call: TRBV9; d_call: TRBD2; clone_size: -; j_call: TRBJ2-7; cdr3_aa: CASSLAGRPYNEQYF; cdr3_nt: TGTGCCAGCTCCCTAGCGGGGAGACCCTATAACGAGCAGTACTTC
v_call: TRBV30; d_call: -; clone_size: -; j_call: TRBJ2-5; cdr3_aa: CAWSVKGTGTQYF; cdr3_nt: TGTGCCTGGAGTGTTAAGGGGACGGGAACCCAGTACTTC
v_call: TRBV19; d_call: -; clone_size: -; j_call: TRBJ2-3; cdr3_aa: CASSTRTDTQYF; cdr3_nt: TGTGCCAGTAGCACTCGCACAGATACGCAGTATTTT
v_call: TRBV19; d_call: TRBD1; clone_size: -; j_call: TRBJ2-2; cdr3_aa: CASRSTGANTGELFF; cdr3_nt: TGTGCCAGTAGATCGACAGGGGCAAACACCGGGGAGCTGTTTTTT
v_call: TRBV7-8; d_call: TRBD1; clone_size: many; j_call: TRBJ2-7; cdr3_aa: CASIHYRDRRGEQYF; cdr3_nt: TGTGCCAGCATCCATTACCGGGACAGGAGAGGCGAGCAGTACTTC
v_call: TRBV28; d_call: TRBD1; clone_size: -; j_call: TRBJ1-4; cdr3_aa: CASSDHRGGNEKLFF; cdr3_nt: TGTGCCAGCAGCGATCACAGGGGCGGTAATGAAAAACTGTTTTTT
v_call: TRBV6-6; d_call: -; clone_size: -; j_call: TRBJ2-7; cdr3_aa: CASSYSPGTPTYEQYF; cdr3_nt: TGTGCCAGCAGTTACTCGCCCGGGACACCCACCTACGAGCAGTACTTC
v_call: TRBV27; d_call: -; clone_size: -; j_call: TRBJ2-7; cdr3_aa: CASSHDQGSLWNF; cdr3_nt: TGTGCCAGCAGTCACGATCAGGGAAGTTTGTGGAACTTC
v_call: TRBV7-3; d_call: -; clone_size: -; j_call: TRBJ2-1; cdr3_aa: CASSSSSGALNEQFF; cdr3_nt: TGTGCCAGCAGCTCCAGTTCCGGGGCCCTAAATGAGCAGTTCTTC
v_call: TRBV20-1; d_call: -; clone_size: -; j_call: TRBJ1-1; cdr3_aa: CSATVNTEAFF; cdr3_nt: TGCAGTGCTACAGTGAACACTGAAGCTTTCTTT
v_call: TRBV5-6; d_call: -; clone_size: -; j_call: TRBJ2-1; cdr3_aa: CASSLGTVGFNEQFF; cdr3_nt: TGTGCCAGCAGCTTGGGGACAGTCGGATTCAATGAGCAGTTCTTC
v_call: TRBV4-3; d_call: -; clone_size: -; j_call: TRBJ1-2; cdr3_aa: CASSQDTFGYGYTF; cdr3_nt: TGCGCCAGCAGCCAAGATACGTTTGGCTATGGCTACACCTTC
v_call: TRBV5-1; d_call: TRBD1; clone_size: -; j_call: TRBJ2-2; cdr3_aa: CASSGRTGGYGELFF; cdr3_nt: TGCGCCAGCAGCGGAAGGACAGGGGGCTACGGGGAGCTGTTTTTT
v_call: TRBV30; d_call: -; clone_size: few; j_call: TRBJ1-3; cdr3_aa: CAWISRSGNTIYF; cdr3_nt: TGTGCCTGGATTAGTCGCTCTGGAAACACCATATATTTT
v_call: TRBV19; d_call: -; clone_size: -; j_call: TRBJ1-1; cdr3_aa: CASRVGWNTEAFF; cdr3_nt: TGTGCCAGTAGGGTAGGGTGGAACACTGAAGCTTTCTTT
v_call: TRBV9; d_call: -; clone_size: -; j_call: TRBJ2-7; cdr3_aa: CASSASGSQPDEQYF; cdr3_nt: TGTGCCAGCAGCGCCTCCGGGTCCCAACCCGACGAGCAGTACTTC
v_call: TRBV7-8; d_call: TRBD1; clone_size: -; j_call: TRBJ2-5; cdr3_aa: CASSWRTGGETQYF; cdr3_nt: TGTGCCAGCAGCTGGAGGACAGGGGGTGAGACCCAGTACTTC
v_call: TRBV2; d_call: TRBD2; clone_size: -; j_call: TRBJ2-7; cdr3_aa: CASRFGLAVYEQYF; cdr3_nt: TGTGCCAGCAGGTTCGGACTAGCGGTTTACGAGCAGTACTTC
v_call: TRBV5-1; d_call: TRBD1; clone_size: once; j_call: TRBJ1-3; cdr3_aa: CASSLAGQGANTIYF; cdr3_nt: TGCGCCAGCAGCTTGGCCGGACAGGGAGCAAACACCATATATTTT
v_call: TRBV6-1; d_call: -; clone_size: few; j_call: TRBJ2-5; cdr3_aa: CASSRQGGSQETQYF; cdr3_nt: TGTGCCAGCAGCAGACAGGGAGGGTCCCAAGAGACCCAGTACTTC
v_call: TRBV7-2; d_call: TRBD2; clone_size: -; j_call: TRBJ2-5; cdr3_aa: CASSLGTSGSGETQYF; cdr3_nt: TGTGCCAGCAGCTTAGGGACAAGCGGGAGTGGGGAGACCCAGTACTTC
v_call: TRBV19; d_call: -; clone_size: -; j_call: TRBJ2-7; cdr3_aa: CARTERVDLYEQYF; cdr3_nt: TGTGCCAGAACGGAGCGGGTTGATTTATACGAGCAGTACTTC
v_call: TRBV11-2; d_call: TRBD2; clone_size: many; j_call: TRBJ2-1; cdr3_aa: CASSRGLVDEQFF; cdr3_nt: TGTGCCAGCAGCCGCGGACTAGTGGATGAGCAGTTCTTC
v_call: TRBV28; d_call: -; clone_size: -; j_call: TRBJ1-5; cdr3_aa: CASSRDPGQPQHF; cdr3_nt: TGTGCCAGCAGTCGGGACCCGGGGCAGCCCCAGCATTTT
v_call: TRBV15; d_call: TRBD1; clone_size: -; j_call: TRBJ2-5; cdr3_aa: CATSKRTGPETQYF; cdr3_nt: TGTGCCACCAGCAAACGGACAGGGCCGGAGACCCAGTACTTC
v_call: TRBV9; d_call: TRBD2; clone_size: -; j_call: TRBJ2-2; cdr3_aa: CASSVIAGAGELFF; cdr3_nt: TGTGCCAGCAGCGTCATAGCGGGGGCCGGGGAGCTGTTTTTT
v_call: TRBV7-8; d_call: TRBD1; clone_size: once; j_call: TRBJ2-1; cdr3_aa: CASSLLGQGASEQFF; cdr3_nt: TGTGCCAGCAGCTTATTAGGACAGGGGGCTTCTGAGCAGTTCTTC
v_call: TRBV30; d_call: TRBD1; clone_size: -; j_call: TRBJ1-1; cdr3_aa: CAWRGQGRTFF; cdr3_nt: TGTGCCTGGAGAGGACAGGGAAGGACATTCTTT
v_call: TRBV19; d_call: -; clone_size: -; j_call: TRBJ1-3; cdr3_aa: CASKGVNSGNTIYF; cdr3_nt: TGTGCCAGTAAGGGAGTGAACTCTGGAAACACCATATATTTT
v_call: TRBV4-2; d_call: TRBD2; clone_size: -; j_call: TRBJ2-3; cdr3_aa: CASSQETSGSGTQYF; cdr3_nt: TGTGCCAGCAGCCAAGAGACTAGCGGGAGTGGTACGCAGTATTTT
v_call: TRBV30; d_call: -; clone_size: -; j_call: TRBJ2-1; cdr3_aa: CAWSGGNNEQFF; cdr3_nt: TGTGCCTGGAGTGGGGGAAACAATGAGCAGTTCTTC
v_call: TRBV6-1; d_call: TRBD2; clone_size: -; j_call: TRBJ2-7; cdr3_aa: CASSEAGGSMHEQYF; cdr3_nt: TGTGCCAGCAGTGAAGCGGGCGGGAGTATGCACGAGCAGTACTTC
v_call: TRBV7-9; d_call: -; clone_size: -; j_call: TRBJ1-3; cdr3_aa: CASSLNSGNTIYF; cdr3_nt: TGTGCCAGCAGCTTAAACTCTGGAAACACCATATATTTT
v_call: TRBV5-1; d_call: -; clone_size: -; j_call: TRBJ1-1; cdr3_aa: CASSLGRSEAFF; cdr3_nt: TGCGCCAGCAGCTTGGGGAGATCTGAAGCTTTCTTT
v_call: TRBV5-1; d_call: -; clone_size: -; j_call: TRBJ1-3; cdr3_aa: CASSPGGQNLANTIYF; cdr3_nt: TGCGCCAGCAGCCCGGGAGGACAGAACCTCGCGAACACCATATATTTT
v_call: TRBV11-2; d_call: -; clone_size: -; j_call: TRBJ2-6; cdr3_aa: CASSWRIAVSGANVLTF; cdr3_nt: TGTGCCAGCAGCTGGCGAATTGCGGTCTCTGGGGCCAACGTCCTGACTTTC